The 24 T cell receptor beta chains given below trace back to one sample, sequenced in a study of T-cell reconstitution after alpha-beta-depleted transplantation in children. Unique molecular identifiers were used in preparing the TCRbeta library. MiXCR was run by TCRdb on the PCR reads, yielding one entry per CDR3 protein. In the table there are about 460,000 distinct CDR3 sequences, about 10% of which are singletons. The specimen comprised PBMCs, mostly from graft donor cells, sampled 180 days after TCRalphabeta/CD19-depleted stem cell transplant. These receptors all come from a female patient younger than 10 who had a stem cell transplant for aplastic anemia, so the T cells may come from the graft donor.

This chain uses TRBV4-1 with TRBJ2-4; tentatively, D is TRBD2 (5 bases). Germline-derived CDR1 and CDR2 are MGHRA and YSYEKL. V was clipped by 3 bases and J by 8 bases, with 14 bases between them. The length of the CDR3 is 14 residues. The chain's CDR3 is CASSHIFGVDIQYF. In DNA form, the CDR3 reads TGCGCCAGCAGCCATATTTTCGGGGTAGACATTCAGTACTTC.

This chain connects TRBV7-3 to TRBJ2-3; D is perhaps TRBD1 (5 bases). The V gene lost 5 bases and the J gene lost 1 base, with 16 bases spanning the gap. This CDR3 has 16 residues. Germline V gene data show CDR1 as SGHTA and CDR2 as FQGTGA. CDR3 sequence reads: CASSPRDGRGTDTQYF. CDR3 coding DNA: TGTGCCAGCAGCCCCAGGGATGGTAGGGGCACAGATACGCAGTATTTT. The full variable domain, rest sourced from reference TRBV7-3 and TRBJ2-3, is GAGVSQTPSNKVTEKGKYVELRCDPISGHTALYWYRQSLGQGPEFLIYFQGTGAADDSGLPNDRFFAVRPEGSVSTLKIQRTERGDSAVYLCASSPRDGRGTDTQYFGPGTRLTVL.

The chain is built from TRBV29-1 and TRBJ2-7, with D tentatively TRBD1 (5 bases). Trimming stripped 5 bases from V and 6 bases from J, with 20 bases between. CDR3 size: 14 residues. Germline V CDR1 and CDR2: SQVTM, ANQGSEA. This CDR3 reads CSVLSRVIPIEQYF. CDR3 nucleotide sequence: TGCAGCGTTCTCTCCAGGGTAATACCCATCGAGCAGTACTTC.

CDR3 coding DNA: TGCGCCAGCAGCCAAGAACCAGCGGTCCCACAAGAGACCCAGTACTTC. As protein: CASSQEPAVPQETQYF. This chain links TRBV4-1 with TRBJ2-5; the D gene is possibly TRBD2 (5 bases). The CDR3 is made up of 16 amino acids. V lost 0 bases, J lost 2 bases, and 13 bases lay in between. The V gene's germline CDR1 is MGHRA and CDR2 YSYEKL.

The chain links TRBV4-2 to TRBJ2-5; tentatively, D is TRBD2 (5 bases). Germline lookup yields CDR1 LGHNA and CDR2 YNFKEQ. V lost 4 bases and J lost 5, with 23 bases in between. The CDR3 totals 17 residues. CDR3 amino acids: CASSPMDSEAVTETQYF. CDR3 coding DNA: TGTGCCAGCAGCCCAATGGACTCAGAGGCTGTAACGGAGACCCAGTACTTC.

The chain combines TRBV7-2 with TRBJ2-1; 11 nucleotides match TRBD2. The germline V gene has CDR1 SGHTA and CDR2 FQGNSA. This CDR3 contains 17 residues. The junction had 6 bases not matched to a gene; V was cut back by 1 base and J by 4 bases. CDR3 coding DNA: TGTGCCAGCAGCTTAGGACTAGCGGGGAGATTTTACAATGAGCAGTTCTTC. Translated: CASSLGLAGRFYNEQFF.

This sequence joins TRBV12-3 or TRBV12-4 and TRBJ2-6, with TRBD1 as a possible D gene (6 bases). This CDR3 region has 16 residues. Trimming shortened V by 6 bases and J by 2 bases, and 14 bases separated the two germline ends. CDR3 DNA: TGTGCCAGCAGCCCACCCACAGGGACTGGGGCCAACGTCCTGACTTTC. Encoded protein: CASSPPTGTGANVLTF.

The rearrangement uses TRBV12-3 or TRBV12-4 and TRBJ2-1, with D possibly TRBD2 on 6 matching bases. The CDR3 contains 16 residues. V lost 5 bases, J lost 0 bases, and 14 bases lay in between. CDR3 bases: TGTGCCAGCAGTCGAAGGGACGGGGGCTCCTACAATGAGCAGTTCTTC. Translated: CASSRRDGGSYNEQFF.

The V call is TRBV29-1, the J call TRBJ1-2; the match to TRBD1 covers 8 bases. Trimming took 3 bases from V and 5 from J; bases not matched to a gene: 5. The CDR3 is 13 residues long. Germline values: CDR1 SQVTM, CDR2 ANQGSEA. DNA for the CDR3: TGCAGCGTTGATAGGCGACAGGGGTATGGCTACACCTTC. Amino acids: CSVDRRQGYGYTF.

Only a few counts were recorded for this clonotype. This chain joins TRBV25-1 and TRBJ1-2, with D uncertain. The CDR3 has 12 residues. From germline, CDR1 is MGHDK and CDR2 SYGVNS. Deletions cut 2 bases from V and 4 bases from J, with 5 bases between. The CDR3 sequence: CASSELSYGYTF. DNA for the CDR3: TGTGCCAGCAGTGAACTGAGCTATGGCTACACCTTC.

This clonotype turned up a few times. This chain uses TRBV5-1 with TRBJ2-7, with 8 bases matching TRBD1. The J segment lost 4 bases and the V segment lost 5 bases, leaving 8 bases of the junction unmatched. The CDR3 contains 14 residues. CDR1 and CDR2 (germline): SGHRS, YFSETQ. This CDR3 is CASSMTGASYEQYV. The CDR3 nucleotides read TGCGCCAGCAGTATGACAGGGGCCAGTTACGAGCAGTACGTC.

The V call is TRBV11-1, the J call TRBJ2-1; perhaps TRBD2 as D (5 bases). The CDR3 covers 17 residues. In germline, CDR1 is SGHAT, CDR2 FQDESV (reference sequence). Deletions cut 5 bases from V and 6 bases from J, with 23 bases between. CDR3: CASSILRPDSLANEQFF. For the CDR3, the DNA is TGTGCCAGCAGCATCCTGCGCCCGGACTCCTTAGCCAATGAGCAGTTCTTC.

This clonotype showed up just a few times. CDR3 residues: CASSFFYEQYF. In DNA, the CDR3 is TGTGCCAGCAGCTTCTTCTACGAGCAGTACTTC. The chain couples TRBV7-2 to TRBJ2-7; D remains unclear. This CDR3 is built from 11 residues. CDR1 is SGHTA and CDR2 is FQGNSA in the germline V gene. Between the trimmed V and J ends, which lost 3 bases and 3 bases, there was a span of 3 bases.

The J gene is TRBJ1-1, the V gene TRBV3-1; no reliable D call. The CDR3 length is 15 residues. CDR1 and CDR2 from the germline V gene are LGHDT and YNNKEL (reference sequence). The V and J ends lost 0 bases and 4 bases respectively, with 12 bases between them. CDR3 loop: CASSQERRVGTEAFF. In DNA, the CDR3 is TGTGCCAGCAGCCAAGAACGCCGGGTAGGCACTGAAGCTTTCTTT.

This clonotype was recorded a few times. This chain connects TRBV14 to TRBJ2-5; D is uncertain. The V gene lost 0 bases and the J gene lost 5 bases, with 16 bases spanning the gap. CDR1 is SGHDN and CDR2 is FVKESK in the germline V gene. CDR3 length: 16 amino acids. CDR3 DNA: TGTGCCAGCAGCCAAGAACTCAGGTTCCATGGGGAGACCCAGTACTTC. Amino acid sequence: CASSQELRFHGETQYF.

V and J are TRBV6-5 and TRBJ1-2, with D possibly matching TRBD1 (5 bases). The CDR3 contains 15 residues. Trimming left V 3 bases short and J 8 bases short, with 19 bases between. Germline loops: CDR1 MNHEY, CDR2 SVGAGI. As DNA, the CDR3 is TGTGCCAGCAGTTATTTTCCGGGGGGTCAAAACGGCTACACCTTC. This encodes CASSYFPGGQNGYTF.

At least ten counts were recorded for this clonotype. The chain employs TRBV7-2 and TRBJ1-1; tentative D call: TRBD1 (6 bases). Trimming took off 4 bases at V and 3 bases at J, with 15 bases between the two ends. The CDR3 length is 15 residues. Germline loops: CDR1 SGHTA, CDR2 FQGNSA. CDR3 region: CASSSPGEGHTEAFF. CDR3 nucleotides: TGTGCCAGCAGCTCCCCAGGGGAGGGGCACACTGAAGCTTTCTTT.

This clonotype was seen only a few times. This chain joins TRBV29-1 and TRBJ2-2; possible D gene TRBD1, 6 bases. Trimming removed 4 bases from V and 5 bases from J, with 8 bases in between. CDR1 SQVTM and CDR2 ANQGSEA come from the germline V gene. This CDR3 is 12 amino acids long. CDR3 sequence reads: CSVGDRTGELFF. The CDR3 bases are TGCAGCGTTGGAGACAGGACCGGGGAGCTGTTTTTT.

Many counts were recorded for this clonotype. The chain combines TRBV12-3 or TRBV12-4 with TRBJ1-3; D is unclear. This CDR3 is built from 16 residues. V lost 6 bases and J 0 bases, leaving 15 bases between the germline ends. This CDR3 reads CASSSFGPSSGNTIYF. CDR3 in DNA: TGTGCCAGCAGCTCGTTTGGGCCCAGCTCTGGAAACACCATATATTTT.

This clonotype came up many times. The V gene is TRBV12-3 or TRBV12-4, the J gene TRBJ2-1, with 8 bases identical to TRBD2. This CDR3 has 14 residues. Trimming removed 6 bases from V and 10 bases from J; junction bases left unmatched: 11. The CDR3 DNA is TGTGCCAGCAGCTTTGGGACTAGTTCAAGGGAGCAGTTCTTC. Translating gives CASSFGTSSREQFF.

The chain recombines TRBV5-1 with TRBJ2-1; 9 positions agree with TRBD2. Germline CDR1 is SGHRS and CDR2 is YFSETQ. The length of the CDR3 is 17 residues. V lost 4 bases, J lost 0 bases, and 8 bases stayed unmatched. CDR3 sequence: CASSLYFSGGSYNEQFF. In DNA, the CDR3 is TGCGCCAGCAGCCTTTATTTTAGCGGGGGCTCCTACAATGAGCAGTTCTTC.

The CDR3 is CASSTGTGGMNTEAFF. In DNA form, the CDR3 reads TGTGCCAGTAGTACGGGGACAGGGGGCATGAACACTGAAGCTTTCTTT. The chain links TRBV19 to TRBJ1-1; 12 bases align to TRBD1. The ends lost 4 bases at V and 0 bases at J; junction bases unmatched: 3. The CDR3 is 16 amino acids. The germline gives CDR1 LNHDA, CDR2 SQIVND (reference sequence). Full variable domain (rest looked up from reference TRBV19 and TRBJ1-1): DGGITQSPKYLFRKEGQNVTLSCEQNLNHDAMYWYRQDPGQGLRLIYYSQIVNDFQKGDIAEGYSVSREKKESFPLTVTSAQKNPTAFYLCASSTGTGGMNTEAFFGQGTRLTVV.

In this sample, this clonotype turned up a few times. V gene TRBV3-1 combines with J gene TRBJ2-5; D remains unclear. The CDR3 has 14 residues. In germline, CDR1 is LGHDT, CDR2 YNNKEL (reference sequence). Trimming took off 0 bases at V and 7 bases at J, with 12 bases between the two ends. The CDR3 region has the DNA TGTGCCAGCAGCCAAGATAGAGACTGGGGGACCCAGTACTTC. It yields the protein CASSQDRDWGTQYF.

This clonotype has only a few counts. V is TRBV27 and J is TRBJ2-7; possible D gene TRBD2, 6 bases. This CDR3 contains 13 residues. The germline gives CDR1 MNHEY, CDR2 SMNVEV (reference sequence). Trimming removed 8 bases from V and 5 bases from J, with 16 bases in between. The CDR3 DNA reads as TGTGCCAGCCCCCTCGCCGGGAGAAACGAGCAGTACTTC. Amino acids: CASPLAGRNEQYF.